Below, one T cell receptor (beta chain) is given with its context. Germline V lookup: CDR1 SEHNR, CDR2 FQNEAQ (reference sequence). The J segment lost 2 bases and the V segment lost 5 bases, leaving 6 bases of the junction unmatched. The CDR3 contains 16 residues. This entry is derived from a study of blood T cell repertoires in COVID-19. Overall study context: Nucleic acid was either cDNA or gDNA, and it came from T cells, B-cell-depleted T cells, or PBMCs.

Sequencing was performed with immunoSEQ multiplex PCR; in TCRdb, only in-frame clones are kept and a portion is missing. The repertoire holds almost 95,000 clones, with 87% as singletons. Sample: peripheral blood. The V gene is TRBV7-9, the J gene TRBJ1-4; TRBD1 aligns across 9 bases. The TCR comes from a woman aged 60 to 75 with COVID-19, enrolled during active disease. The CDR3 coding sequence is TGTGCCAGCAGCACCGGGACAGGGTTCACTAATGAAAAACTGTTTTTT. Translation gives CASSTGTGFTNEKLFF.